These 25 T cell receptor beta chains came from one sample sequenced in a study of T cells after yellow fever vaccination. From the 5' RACE reads, TCRdb called clonotypes with MiXCR, one entry per CDR3 protein. The sample contains 150,000 to 200,000 distinct CDR3 sequences, around 10% of which appear only once. The sequencing here drew on CD8+ T cells sorted from PBMCs, taken 15 days after the yellow fever booster vaccination. The receptors were sampled from a man aged 18 to 29 who received the YFV17D yellow fever vaccine.

In this sample, this clonotype turned up a few times. CDR3 coding DNA: TGCGCCAGCAGCTGGGTCCCAGGCCGTGGAAACACCATATATTTT. Translation: CASSWVPGRGNTIYF. This chain joins TRBV5-1 and TRBJ1-3; D is ambiguous. This CDR3 spans 15 amino acids. The V gene lost 3 bases and the J gene lost 3 bases, with 13 bases spanning the gap. Germline V gene sequence: CDR1 SGHRS, CDR2 YFSETQ.

This clonotype came up many times. The chain links TRBV4-1 to TRBJ1-2; D is unresolved. V lost 0 bases to trimming and J lost 2 bases, with 7 bases between them. The CDR3 runs to 14 residues. Germline V CDR1 and CDR2: MGHRA, YSYEKL. The CDR3 sequence is CASSQEHSNYGYTF. The CDR3 DNA reads TGCGCCAGCAGCCAAGAGCACAGCAACTATGGCTACACCTTC.

The chain links TRBV6-2 or TRBV6-3 to TRBJ2-2, with D possibly matching TRBD2 (6 bases). Germline CDR1 MNHEY, CDR2 SVGEGT. The CDR3 spans 17 residues. The V and J ends lost 0 bases and 3 bases respectively, with 14 bases between them. CDR3 amino acids: CASSYSFRGIDTGELFF. The DNA for the CDR3 is TGTGCCAGCAGTTACTCGTTCCGGGGGATCGACACCGGGGAGCTGTTTTTT.

This clonotype was recorded at least ten times. The V call is TRBV6-2 or TRBV6-3, the J call TRBJ1-5; tentative D call: TRBD1 (6 bases). Trimming left V 6 bases short and J 2 bases short, with 11 bases between. Germline CDR1 is MNHEY and CDR2 is SVGEGT. This CDR3 region has 14 residues. CDR3 nucleotides: TGTGCCAGCAGCCCCGGACAGCGCAATCAGCCCCAGCATTTT. Its protein product is CASSPGQRNQPQHF.

This clonotype was detected ten times or more. The chain recombines TRBV5-1 with TRBJ2-7, with 7 bases matching TRBD2. This CDR3 region has 14 residues. Trimming took 3 bases from V and 5 from J; bases not matched to a gene: 8. Per the germline V gene, CDR1 is SGHRS and CDR2 is YFSETQ. For the CDR3, the DNA is TGCGCCAGCAGCTCGACTAGCTCATTCCACGAGCAGTACTTC. This gives the protein CASSSTSSFHEQYF.

This clonotype was seen repeatedly, ten times or more. V is TRBV27 and J is TRBJ2-5; the D is unclear. The CDR3 runs 13 residues. Germline V gives CDR1 MNHEY, CDR2 SMNVEV (reference sequence). The V end was cut by 8 bases, the J end by 5 bases, with 15 bases between. The CDR3 loop reads CASPKVGMETQYF. Written as DNA, the CDR3 is TGTGCCAGCCCCAAGGTAGGGATGGAGACCCAGTACTTC.

The chain carries TRBV27 and TRBJ2-3; D is perhaps TRBD2 (6 bases). Germline V gene sequence: CDR1 MNHEY, CDR2 SMNVEV (reference sequence). The length of the CDR3 is 15 residues. Trimming removed 5 bases from V and 4 bases from J, with 16 bases in between. This chain's CDR3 is CASSPGTLGADTQYF. For the CDR3, the DNA is TGTGCCAGCAGTCCTGGGACTCTGGGGGCAGATACGCAGTATTTT.

This clonotype came up a few times. This sequence joins TRBV5-5 and TRBJ1-3, with 7 positions matching TRBD1. Germline CDR1 reads SGHKS; CDR2 reads YYEKEE (reference sequence). This CDR3 is 17 amino acids long. V lost 5 bases, J lost 0 bases, and 11 bases stayed unmatched. The CDR3 loop is CASSTGTVIHSGNTIYF. The CDR3 DNA reads TGTGCCAGCAGTACCGGGACAGTGATCCACTCTGGAAACACCATATATTTT.

The V gene is TRBV4-1, the J gene TRBJ2-7; D is possibly TRBD2 (5 bases). CDR1 MGHRA and CDR2 YSYEKL come from the germline V gene. The V and J ends lost 3 bases and 5 bases respectively, with 8 bases between them. The CDR3 is 12 residues long. The CDR3 nucleotides are TGCGCCAGCAGCCACCGGGAAGACGAGCAGTACTTC. Amino acid sequence: CASSHREDEQYF.

The chain is built from TRBV4-3 and TRBJ2-7, with 7 nucleotides matching TRBD2. With 1 base clipped from V and 0 bases from J, the junction kept 3 bases outside the gene matches. This CDR3 is built from 15 residues. CDR1 and CDR2 (germline): LGHNA, YSLEER. The CDR3 DNA sequence: TGCGCCAGCAGCCAAGGAAGCGGGGTCTCCTACGAGCAGTACTTC. Its protein is CASSQGSGVSYEQYF.

This chain uses TRBV6-5 with TRBJ1-4; 10 nucleotides line up with TRBD1. The junction had 11 bases not matched to a gene; V was cut back by 4 bases and J by 0 bases. Germline assignment: CDR1 MNHEY and CDR2 SVGAGI. The CDR3 is 19 amino acids. The CDR3, as DNA: TGTGCCAGCAGTTCCGGGACAGGGGATTCCCCTTCAACTAATGAAAAACTGTTTTTT. Protein sequence: CASSSGTGDSPSTNEKLFF.

The V call is TRBV5-1, the J call TRBJ2-7; D is undetermined. CDR3 length: 16 amino acids. Germline lookup yields CDR1 SGHRS and CDR2 YFSETQ. The V end lost 0 bases, the J end lost 0 bases, and 13 bases lay between the germline ends. The CDR3 DNA reads as TGCGCCAGCAGCTTGGGGGCCTCTGGAAGCTCCTACGAGCAGTACTTC. It is translated as CASSLGASGSSYEQYF. Using reference TRBV5-1 and TRBJ2-7 for the parts outside the CDR3, the full variable domain is KAGVTQTPRYLIKTRGQQVTLSCSPISGHRSVSWYQQTPGQGLQFLFEYFSETQRNKGNFPGRFSGRQFSNSRSEMNVSTLELGDSALYLCASSLGASGSSYEQYFGPGTRLTVT.

In this sample, this clonotype turned up a few times. The chain employs TRBV4-1 and TRBJ2-1; 8 bases line up with TRBD1. From germline, CDR1 is MGHRA and CDR2 YSYEKL. V trimming: 0 bases; J trimming: 0 bases; junction bases outside the gene matches: 4. The CDR3 runs to 17 residues. Here the CDR3 DNA reads TGCGCCAGCAGCCAAGAGACCGGGACAGGCTCCTACAATGAGCAGTTCTTC. Protein: CASSQETGTGSYNEQFF.

The gene calls are TRBV20-1 and TRBJ2-7, with TRBD1 matching over 9 bases. CDR1 and CDR2 (germline): DFQATT, SNEGSKA (reference sequence). V lost 1 base, J lost 4 bases, and 8 bases stayed unmatched. The CDR3 contains 15 residues. Written as DNA, the CDR3 is TGCAGTGCTAGAGGACCGGGACAGGGCTGGTACGAGCAGTACTTC. It codes for CSARGPGQGWYEQYF.

There are a few counts of this clonotype. The chain links TRBV7-9 to TRBJ2-1, with no clear D. This CDR3 is 13 amino acids long. V was shortened by 5 bases and J by 9 bases, with 14 bases between the two germline ends. CDR1 and CDR2 from the germline V gene are SEHNR and FQNEAQ (reference sequence). The DNA of the CDR3 is TGTGCCAGCAGCCCCAACCCAATAAGTGAGCAGTTCTTC. Translation gives CASSPNPISEQFF.

The chain is built from TRBV12-1 and TRBJ2-7; TRBD1, the table's D call, lacks a check against the DNA. TRBV12-1 is recorded as a pseudogene. The CDR3 length is 15 residues. CDR3 region: CASSFGGTASYEQYF. For the CDR3, the DNA is TGTGCCAGCAGCTTTGGGGGGACAGCGTCCTACGAGCAGTACTTC.

The rearrangement links TRBV19 to TRBJ1-4; 12 nucleotides align to TRBD1. The CDR3 has 17 amino acids. With 5 bases clipped from V and 8 bases from J, the junction kept 12 bases outside the gene matches. CDR1 is LNHDA and CDR2 is SQIVND in the germline V gene (reference sequence). CDR3 region: CASSYGTGGAISEKLFF. The CDR3 DNA is TGTGCCAGTAGTTATGGGACAGGGGGCGCGATTAGCGAAAAACTGTTTTTT.

This clonotype showed up just a few times. V and J are TRBV12-3 or TRBV12-4 and TRBJ1-6; D unclear. The CDR3 sequence is 15 residues long. The V gene lost 3 bases and the J gene lost 8 bases, with 14 bases spanning the gap. The DNA of the CDR3 is TGTGCCAGCAGTTTCTCCCTGGTGGGGTATTCACCCCTCCACTTT. As protein: CASSFSLVGYSPLHF.

Turning to this clonotype: Compared with germline, one end of the junction differs, possibly owing to a read error. This chain joins TRBV28 and TRBJ1-6; D not resolved. This CDR3 has 13 residues. Germline assignment: CDR1 MDHEN and CDR2 SYDVKM. The CDR3 DNA sequence: TGTGCCAGCAGTTTACACCTTAATTCACCTCTCCACTTT. Amino acids: CASSLHLNSPLHF. Full variable domain (missing parts from reference TRBV28 and TRBJ1-6): DVKVTQSSRYLVKRTGEKVFLECVQDMDHENMFWYRQDPGLGLRLIYFSYDVKMKEKGDIPEGYSVSREKKERFSLILESASTNQTSMYLCASSLHLNSPLHFGNGTRLTVT.

This clonotype was observed a handful of times. This chain links TRBV7-9 with TRBJ1-5; TRBD1 matches at 7 bases. The CDR3 totals 15 residues. V shed 1 base, J shed 2 bases, and the junction held 2 bases outside the gene matches. Germline CDR1 SEHNR, CDR2 FQNEAQ (reference sequence). The CDR3 DNA reads as TGTGCCAGCAGCTTAGACAGGGGACGCAATCAGCCCCAGCATTTT. It translates to CASSLDRGRNQPQHF.

The DNA of the CDR3 is TGCGCCAGCAGCCAACACTTTGATACTAATGAAAAACTGTTTTTT. It specifies CASSQHFDTNEKLFF. V and J are TRBV4-3 and TRBJ1-4, with D unresolved. Germline loops: CDR1 LGHNA, CDR2 YSLEER. V shed 2 bases and J shed 2 bases, with 9 bases lying between them. The CDR3 covers 15 residues.

The chain employs TRBV4-2 and TRBJ1-5, with D possibly TRBD1 on 5 matching bases. V was clipped by 0 bases and J by 7 bases, with 10 bases between them. Germline CDR1 and CDR2: LGHNA and YNFKEQ. CDR3 length: 14 amino acids. The CDR3 coding sequence is TGTGCCAGCAGCCAAGACCTTGGGGACCAGCCCCAGCATTTT. It yields the protein CASSQDLGDQPQHF.

This clonotype was counted ten times or more. The V call is TRBV7-9, the J call TRBJ2-1; no firm D call. This CDR3 contains 11 residues. The V end was cut by 4 bases, the J end by 5 bases, with 3 bases between. Germline V gives CDR1 SEHNR, CDR2 FQNEAQ (reference sequence). The CDR3 DNA follows: TGTGCCAGCAGCTCGAACAATGAGCAGTTCTTC. Translated, it gives CASSSNNEQFF. The full variable domain, its missing parts supplied by reference TRBV7-9 and TRBJ2-1, is DTGVSQNPRHKITKRGQNVTFRCDPISEHNRLYWYRQTLGQGPEFLTYFQNEAQLEKSRLLSDRFSAERPKGSFSTLEIQRTEQGDSAMYLCASSSNNEQFFGPGTRLTVL.

This clonotype has just a few counts. This sequence joins TRBV9 and TRBJ2-2; a weak D match, TRBD2 (5 bases). Germline V gene lookup returns CDR1 SGDLS and CDR2 YYNGEE. The CDR3 consists of 14 residues. Trimming removed 0 bases at V and 5 bases at J, with 8 bases between. CDR3 amino acids: CASSVDGETGELFF. DNA for the CDR3: TGTGCCAGCAGCGTAGACGGGGAAACCGGGGAGCTGTTTTTT.

The table lists this clonotype with a few counts. The CDR3 DNA is TGCAGCGTTGCAGCGGCAGGGGTCTCCTACGAGCAGTACTTC. Its protein product is CSVAAAGVSYEQYF. This chain links TRBV29-1 with TRBJ2-7; D is perhaps TRBD1 (6 bases). With 4 bases removed from V and 0 bases from J, the gap between germline ends came to 13 bases. Germline CDR1 is SQVTM and CDR2 is ANQGSEA. CDR3 size: 14 residues.